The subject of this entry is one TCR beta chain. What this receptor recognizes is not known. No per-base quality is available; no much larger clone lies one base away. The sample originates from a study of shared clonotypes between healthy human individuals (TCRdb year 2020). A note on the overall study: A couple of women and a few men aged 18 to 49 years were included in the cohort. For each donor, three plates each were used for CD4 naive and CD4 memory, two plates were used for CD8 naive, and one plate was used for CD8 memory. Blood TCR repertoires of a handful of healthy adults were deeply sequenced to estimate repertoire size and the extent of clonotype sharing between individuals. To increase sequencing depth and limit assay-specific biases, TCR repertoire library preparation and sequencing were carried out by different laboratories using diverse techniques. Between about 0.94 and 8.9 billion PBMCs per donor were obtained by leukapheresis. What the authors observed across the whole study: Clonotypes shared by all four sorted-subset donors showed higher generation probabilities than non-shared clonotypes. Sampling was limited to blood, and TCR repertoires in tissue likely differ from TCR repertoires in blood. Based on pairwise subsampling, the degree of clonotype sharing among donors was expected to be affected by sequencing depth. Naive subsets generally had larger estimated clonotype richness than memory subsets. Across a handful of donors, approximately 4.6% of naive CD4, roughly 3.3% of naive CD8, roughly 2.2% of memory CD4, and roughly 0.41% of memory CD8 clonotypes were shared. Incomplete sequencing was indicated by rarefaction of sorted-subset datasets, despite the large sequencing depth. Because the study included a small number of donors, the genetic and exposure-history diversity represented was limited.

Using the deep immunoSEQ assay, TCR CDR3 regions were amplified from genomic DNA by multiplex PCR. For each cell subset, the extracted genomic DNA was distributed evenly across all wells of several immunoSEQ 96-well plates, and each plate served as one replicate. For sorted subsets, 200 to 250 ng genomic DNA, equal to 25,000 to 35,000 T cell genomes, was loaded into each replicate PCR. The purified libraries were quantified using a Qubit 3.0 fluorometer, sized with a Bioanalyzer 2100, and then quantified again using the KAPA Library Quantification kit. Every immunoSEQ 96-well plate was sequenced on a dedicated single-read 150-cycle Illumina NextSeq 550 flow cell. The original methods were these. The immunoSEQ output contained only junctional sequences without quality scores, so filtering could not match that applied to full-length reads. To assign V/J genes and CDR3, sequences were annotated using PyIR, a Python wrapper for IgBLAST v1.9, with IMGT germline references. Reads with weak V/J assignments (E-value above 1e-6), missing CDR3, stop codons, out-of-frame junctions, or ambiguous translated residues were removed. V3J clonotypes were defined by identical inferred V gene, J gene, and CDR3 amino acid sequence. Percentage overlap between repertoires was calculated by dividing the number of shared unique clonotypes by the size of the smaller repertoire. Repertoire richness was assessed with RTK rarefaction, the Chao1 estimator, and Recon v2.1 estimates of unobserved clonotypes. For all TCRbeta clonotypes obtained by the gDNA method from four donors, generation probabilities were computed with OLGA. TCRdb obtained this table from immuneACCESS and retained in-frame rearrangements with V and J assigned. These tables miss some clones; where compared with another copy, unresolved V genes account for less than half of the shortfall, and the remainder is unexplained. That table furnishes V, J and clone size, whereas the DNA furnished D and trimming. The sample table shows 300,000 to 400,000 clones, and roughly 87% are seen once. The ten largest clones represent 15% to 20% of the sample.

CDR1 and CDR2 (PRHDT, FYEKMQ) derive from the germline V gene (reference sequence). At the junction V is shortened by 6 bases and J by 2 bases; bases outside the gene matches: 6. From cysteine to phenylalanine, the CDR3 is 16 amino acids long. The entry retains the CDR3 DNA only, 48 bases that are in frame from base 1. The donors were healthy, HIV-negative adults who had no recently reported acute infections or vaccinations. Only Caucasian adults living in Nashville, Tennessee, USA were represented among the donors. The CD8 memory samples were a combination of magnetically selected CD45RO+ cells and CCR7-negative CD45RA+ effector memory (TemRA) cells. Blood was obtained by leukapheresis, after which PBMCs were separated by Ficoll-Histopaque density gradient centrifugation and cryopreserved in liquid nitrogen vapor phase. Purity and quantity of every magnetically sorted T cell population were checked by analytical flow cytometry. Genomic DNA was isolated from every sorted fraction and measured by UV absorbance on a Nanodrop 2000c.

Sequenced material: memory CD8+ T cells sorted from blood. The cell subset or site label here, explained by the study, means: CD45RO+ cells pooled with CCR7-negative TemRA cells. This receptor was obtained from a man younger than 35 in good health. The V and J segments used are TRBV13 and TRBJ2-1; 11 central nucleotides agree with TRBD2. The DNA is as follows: TGTGCCAGCAGGCAACTAGCGGGAGCCCCCTACAATGAGCAGTTCTTC. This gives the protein CASRQLAGAPYNEQFF. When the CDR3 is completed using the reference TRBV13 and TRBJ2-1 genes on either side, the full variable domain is AAGVIQSPRHLIKEKRETATLKCYPIPRHDTVYWYQQGPGQDPQFLISFYEKMQSDKGSIPDRFSAQQFSDYHSELNMSSLELGDSALYFCASRQLAGAPYNEQFFGPGTRLTVL.